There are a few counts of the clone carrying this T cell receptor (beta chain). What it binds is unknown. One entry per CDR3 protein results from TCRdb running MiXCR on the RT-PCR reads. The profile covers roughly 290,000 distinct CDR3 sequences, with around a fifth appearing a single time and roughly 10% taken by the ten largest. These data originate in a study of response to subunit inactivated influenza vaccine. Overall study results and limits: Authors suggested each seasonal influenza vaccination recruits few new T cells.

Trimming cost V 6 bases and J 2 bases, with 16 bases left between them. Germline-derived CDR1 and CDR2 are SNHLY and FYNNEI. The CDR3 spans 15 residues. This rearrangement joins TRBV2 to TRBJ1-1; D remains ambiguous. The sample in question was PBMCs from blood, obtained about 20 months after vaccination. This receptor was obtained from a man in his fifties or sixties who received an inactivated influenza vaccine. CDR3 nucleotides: TGTGCCAGCAGGCACACGACTTTATCTAACACTGAAGCTTTCTTT. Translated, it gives CASRHTTLSNTEAFF.